The TCR beta chain described here comes from a study of technical replicates of blood from several donors. Trimming left V 4 bases short and J 2 bases short, with 16 bases between. Germline V CDR1 and CDR2: SGHDT, YYEEEE. The CDR3 loop spans 16 amino acids. Assay used: immunoSEQ multiplex PCR; TCRdb lists only in-frame clones, some missing. The data hold around 100,000 clones, with approximately 96% observed a single time. This clonotype was obtained from a human donor in good health. The chain uses TRBV5-6 and TRBJ1-3, with D hard to call. The sequenced sample was T cells isolated from PBMCs. The CDR3 is CASSQLLQRTGNTIYF. In DNA form, the CDR3 reads TGTGCCAGCAGCCAATTACTTCAGAGGACTGGAAACACCATATATTTT.